Sequencing of this T cell receptor (beta chain) was carried out in a study of CD4+ T cells in melanoma. Study results and caveats: A reported correlation linked neoantigen-specific CD4+ T cells to CD8+, macrophage and B cell function.

Germline CDR1 and CDR2: GTSNPN and SVGIG (reference sequence). Trimming left V 0 bases short and J 7 bases short, with 6 bases between. CDR3 length: 12 amino acids. Repertoires were generated with immunoSEQ multiplex PCR, while TCRdb's copy carries only in-frame clones and drops some. The sample holds 110,000 to 150,000 clones, 80% to 95% seen once. To note about this clone: Antigen unknown.

The sequence was collected from a human donor with melanoma. The chain employs TRBV30 and TRBJ1-4, with no clear D. CDR3 protein: CAWSVGSEKLFF. In DNA form, the CDR3 reads TGTGCCTGGAGTGTAGGCAGTGAAAAACTGTTTTTT.